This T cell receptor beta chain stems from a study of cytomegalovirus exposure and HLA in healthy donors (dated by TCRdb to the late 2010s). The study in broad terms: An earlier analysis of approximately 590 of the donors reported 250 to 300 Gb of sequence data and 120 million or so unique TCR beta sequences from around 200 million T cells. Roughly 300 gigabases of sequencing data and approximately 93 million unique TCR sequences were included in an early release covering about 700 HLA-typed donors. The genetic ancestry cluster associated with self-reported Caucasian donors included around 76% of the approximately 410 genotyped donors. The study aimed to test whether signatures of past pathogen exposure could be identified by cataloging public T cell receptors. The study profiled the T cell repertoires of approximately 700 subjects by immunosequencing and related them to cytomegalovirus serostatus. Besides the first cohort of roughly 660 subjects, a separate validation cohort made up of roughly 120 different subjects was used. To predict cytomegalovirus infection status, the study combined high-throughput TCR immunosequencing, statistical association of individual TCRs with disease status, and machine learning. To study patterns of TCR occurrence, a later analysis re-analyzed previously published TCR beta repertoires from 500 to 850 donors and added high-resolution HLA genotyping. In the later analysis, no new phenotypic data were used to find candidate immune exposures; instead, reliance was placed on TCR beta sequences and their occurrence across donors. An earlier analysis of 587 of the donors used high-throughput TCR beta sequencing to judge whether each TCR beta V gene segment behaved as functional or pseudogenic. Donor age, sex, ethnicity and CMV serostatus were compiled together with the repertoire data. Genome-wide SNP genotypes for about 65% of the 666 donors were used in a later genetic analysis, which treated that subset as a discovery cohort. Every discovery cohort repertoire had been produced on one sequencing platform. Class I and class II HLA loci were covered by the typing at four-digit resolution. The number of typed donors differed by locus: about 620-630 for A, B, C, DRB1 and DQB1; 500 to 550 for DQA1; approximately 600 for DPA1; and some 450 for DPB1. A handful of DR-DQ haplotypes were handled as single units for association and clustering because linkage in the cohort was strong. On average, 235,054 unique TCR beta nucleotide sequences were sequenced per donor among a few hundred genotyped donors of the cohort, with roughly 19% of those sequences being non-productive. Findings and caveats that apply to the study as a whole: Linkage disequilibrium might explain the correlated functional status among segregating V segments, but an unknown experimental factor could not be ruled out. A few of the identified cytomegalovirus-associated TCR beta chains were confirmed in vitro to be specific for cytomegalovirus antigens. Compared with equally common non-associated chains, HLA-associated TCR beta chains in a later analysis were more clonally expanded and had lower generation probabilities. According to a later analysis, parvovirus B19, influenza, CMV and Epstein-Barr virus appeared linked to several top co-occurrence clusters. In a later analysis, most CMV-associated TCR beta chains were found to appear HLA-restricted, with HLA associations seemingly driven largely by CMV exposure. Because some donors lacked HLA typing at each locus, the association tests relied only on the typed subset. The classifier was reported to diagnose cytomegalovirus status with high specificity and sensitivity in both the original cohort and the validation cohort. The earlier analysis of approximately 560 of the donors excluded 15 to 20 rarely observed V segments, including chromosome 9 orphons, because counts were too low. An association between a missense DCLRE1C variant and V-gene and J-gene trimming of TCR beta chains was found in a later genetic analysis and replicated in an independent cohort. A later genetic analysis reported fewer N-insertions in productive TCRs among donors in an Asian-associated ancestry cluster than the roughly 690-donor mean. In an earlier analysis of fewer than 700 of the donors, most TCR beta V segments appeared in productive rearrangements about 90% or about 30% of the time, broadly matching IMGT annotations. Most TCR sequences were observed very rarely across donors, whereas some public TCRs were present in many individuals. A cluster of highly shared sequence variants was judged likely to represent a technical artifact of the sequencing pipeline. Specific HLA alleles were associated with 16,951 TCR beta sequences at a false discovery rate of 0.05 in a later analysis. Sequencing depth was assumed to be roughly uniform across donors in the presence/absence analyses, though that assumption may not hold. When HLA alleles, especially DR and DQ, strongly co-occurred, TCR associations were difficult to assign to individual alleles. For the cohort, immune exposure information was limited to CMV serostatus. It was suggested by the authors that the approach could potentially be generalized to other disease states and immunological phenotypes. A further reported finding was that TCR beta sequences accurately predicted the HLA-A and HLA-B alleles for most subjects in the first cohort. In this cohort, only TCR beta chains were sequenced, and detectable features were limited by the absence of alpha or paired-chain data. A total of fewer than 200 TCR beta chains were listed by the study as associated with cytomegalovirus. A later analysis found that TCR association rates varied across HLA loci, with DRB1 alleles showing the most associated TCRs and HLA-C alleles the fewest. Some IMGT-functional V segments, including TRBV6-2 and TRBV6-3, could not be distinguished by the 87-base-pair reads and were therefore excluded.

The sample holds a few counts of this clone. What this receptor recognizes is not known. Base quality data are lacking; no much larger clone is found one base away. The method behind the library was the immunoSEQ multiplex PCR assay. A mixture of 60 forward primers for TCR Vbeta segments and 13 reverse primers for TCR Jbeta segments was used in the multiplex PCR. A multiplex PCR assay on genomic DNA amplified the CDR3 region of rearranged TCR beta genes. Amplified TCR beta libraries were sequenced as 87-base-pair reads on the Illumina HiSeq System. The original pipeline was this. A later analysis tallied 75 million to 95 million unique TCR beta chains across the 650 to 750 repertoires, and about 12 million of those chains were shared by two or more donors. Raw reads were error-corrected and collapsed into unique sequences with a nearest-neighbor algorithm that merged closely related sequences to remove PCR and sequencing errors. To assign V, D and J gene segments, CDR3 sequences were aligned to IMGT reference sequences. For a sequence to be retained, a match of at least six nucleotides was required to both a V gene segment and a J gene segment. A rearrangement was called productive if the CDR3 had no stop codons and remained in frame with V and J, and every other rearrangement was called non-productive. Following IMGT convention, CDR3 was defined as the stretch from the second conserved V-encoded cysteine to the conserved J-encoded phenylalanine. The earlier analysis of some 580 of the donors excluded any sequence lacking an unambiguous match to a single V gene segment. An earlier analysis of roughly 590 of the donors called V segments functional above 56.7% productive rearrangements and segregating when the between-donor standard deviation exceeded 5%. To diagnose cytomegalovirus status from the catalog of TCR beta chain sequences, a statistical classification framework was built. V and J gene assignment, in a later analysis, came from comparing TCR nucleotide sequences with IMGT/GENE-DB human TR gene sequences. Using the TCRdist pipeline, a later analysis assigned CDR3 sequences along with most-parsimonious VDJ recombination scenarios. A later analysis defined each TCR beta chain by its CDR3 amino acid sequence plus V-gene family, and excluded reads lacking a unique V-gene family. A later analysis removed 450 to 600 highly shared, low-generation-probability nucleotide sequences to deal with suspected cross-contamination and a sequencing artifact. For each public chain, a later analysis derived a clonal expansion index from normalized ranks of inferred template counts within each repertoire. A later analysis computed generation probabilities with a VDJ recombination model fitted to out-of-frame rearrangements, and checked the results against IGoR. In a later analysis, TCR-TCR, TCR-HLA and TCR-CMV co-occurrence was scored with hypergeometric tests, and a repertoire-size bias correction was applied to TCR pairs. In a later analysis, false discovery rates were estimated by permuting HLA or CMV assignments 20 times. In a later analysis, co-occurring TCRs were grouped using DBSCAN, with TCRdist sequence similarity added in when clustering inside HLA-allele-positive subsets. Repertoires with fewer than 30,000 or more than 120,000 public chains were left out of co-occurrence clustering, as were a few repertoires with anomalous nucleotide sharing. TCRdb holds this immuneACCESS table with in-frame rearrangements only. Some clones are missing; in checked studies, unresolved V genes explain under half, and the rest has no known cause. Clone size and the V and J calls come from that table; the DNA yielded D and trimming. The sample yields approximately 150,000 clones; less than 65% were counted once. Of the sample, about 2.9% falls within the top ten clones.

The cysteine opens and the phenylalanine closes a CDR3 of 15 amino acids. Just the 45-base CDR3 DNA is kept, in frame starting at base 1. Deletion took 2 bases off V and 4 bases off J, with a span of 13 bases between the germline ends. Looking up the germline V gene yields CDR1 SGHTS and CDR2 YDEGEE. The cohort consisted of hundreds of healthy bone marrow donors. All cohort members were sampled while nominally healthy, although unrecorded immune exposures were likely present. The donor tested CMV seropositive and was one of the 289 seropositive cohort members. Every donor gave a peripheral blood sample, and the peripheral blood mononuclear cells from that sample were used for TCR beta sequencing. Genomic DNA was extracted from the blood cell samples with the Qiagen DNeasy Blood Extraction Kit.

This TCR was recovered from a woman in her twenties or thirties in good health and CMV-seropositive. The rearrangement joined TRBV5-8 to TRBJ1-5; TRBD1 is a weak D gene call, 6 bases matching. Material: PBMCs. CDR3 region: CASSFRDNLNQPQHF. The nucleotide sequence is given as TGTGCCAGCAGCTTCCGGGACAACTTAAATCAGCCCCAGCATTTT.